Below are 26 T cell receptor beta chains sequenced from a single sample in a study of CD4 T cells in relation to SARS-CoV-2 and coronaviruses. Clones were sequenced by immunoSEQ multiplex PCR, and TCRdb holds only the in-frame ones, with some missing. This table holds about 54,000 clones, around 90% found once. Specimen: naive CD4+ T cells from PBMCs. Sample subset: naive CD4+ T cells isolated by negative enrichment. The receptors were gathered from an adult with COVID-19.

V and J are TRBV5-1 and TRBJ2-5; 7 bases fit TRBD2. The germline gives CDR1 SGHRS, CDR2 YFSETQ. Trimming at V came to 4 bases and at J to 4 bases, leaving 16 bases not matched to a gene. The CDR3 extends over 17 amino acids. CDR3 loop: CASSGGFGLAALETQYF. CDR3 coding DNA: TGCGCCAGCAGCGGGGGGTTCGGTCTAGCGGCCTTAGAGACCCAGTACTTC.

This chain uses TRBV7-9 with TRBJ2-5, with D perhaps matching TRBD1 (7 bases). The germline gives CDR1 SEHNR, CDR2 FQNEAQ (reference sequence). This CDR3 comprises 14 residues. V dropped 4 bases and J dropped 1 base, with 10 bases sitting between them. The DNA for the CDR3 is TGTGCCAGCAGCTCTCAGGGGGGCCAAGAGACCCAGTACTTC. This encodes CASSSQGGQETQYF.

The J gene is TRBJ2-1, the V gene TRBV5-1, with TRBD2 identical over 7 bases. The length of the CDR3 is 13 residues. The germline gives CDR1 SGHRS, CDR2 YFSETQ. With 0 bases clipped from V and 7 bases from J, the junction kept 1 base outside the gene matches. The CDR3 DNA reads as TGCGCCAGCAGCTTGGGACTAGCAAATGAGCAGTTCTTC. This sequence encodes CASSLGLANEQFF. Together with reference TRBV5-1 and TRBJ2-1, the CDR3 gives the full variable domain: KAGVTQTPRYLIKTRGQQVTLSCSPISGHRSVSWYQQTPGQGLQFLFEYFSETQRNKGNFPGRFSGRQFSNSRSEMNVSTLELGDSALYLCASSLGLANEQFFGPGTRLTVL.

This sequence joins TRBV5-4 and TRBJ2-7; D is perhaps TRBD1 or TRBD2 (5 bases each). In germline, CDR1 is SGHNT, CDR2 YYREEE (reference sequence). The CDR3 runs 15 residues. V gave up 0 bases and J gave up 2 bases, with 12 bases separating them. Here the CDR3 reads CASSLGTGPTYEQYF. Written as DNA, the CDR3 is TGTGCCAGCAGCTTGGGTACGGGGCCGACCTACGAGCAGTACTTC.

In this sample, this clone turned up once. This chain links TRBV10-3 with TRBJ2-1; 8 bases map to TRBD2. V was clipped by 1 base and J by 8 bases; unmatched bases: 13. Per germline, CDR1 ENHRY and CDR2 SYGVKD. The CDR3 covers 17 residues. CDR3 sequence: CAISEFGLASLWDEQFF. The CDR3 DNA sequence: TGTGCCATCAGTGAGTTTGGACTAGCATCCCTCTGGGATGAGCAGTTCTTC.

The rearrangement uses TRBV2 and TRBJ2-2; D remains unclear. CDR3 length equals 15 residues. Looked up from germline, CDR1 is SNHLY and CDR2 is FYNNEI. The germline V and J ends were trimmed by 2 bases and 1 base, with 8 bases remaining between them. CDR3 sequence: CASSEWGLNTGELFF. The CDR3, as DNA: TGTGCCAGCAGTGAATGGGGTCTGAACACCGGGGAGCTGTTTTTT.

The chain joins TRBV19 to TRBJ2-1; 9 bases map to TRBD2. V shed 3 bases, J shed 0 bases, and the junction held 12 bases outside the gene matches. Germline values: CDR1 LNHDA, CDR2 SQIVND (reference sequence). The length of the CDR3 is 19 residues. CDR3 residues: CASSMAASGVYSSYNEQFF. In DNA form, the CDR3 reads TGTGCCAGTAGTATGGCGGCTAGCGGGGTCTATAGCTCCTACAATGAGCAGTTCTTC.

In its sample, this clone was seen a few times. The rearrangement links TRBV27 to TRBJ1-6; D uncertain. CDR1 and CDR2 from the germline V gene are MNHEY and SMNVEV (reference sequence). This CDR3 region has 18 residues. Trimming took 3 bases from V and 0 from J, leaving 15 bases between them. CDR3 nucleotide sequence: TGTGCCAGCAGTTTGGACGGGTGGAAGAGCTCCTATAATTCACCCCTCCACTTT. It yields the protein CASSLDGWKSSYNSPLHF.

This clone has a single count. The chain has TRBV28 and TRBJ2-1, with 10 nucleotides matching TRBD2. Germline V CDR1 and CDR2: MDHEN, SYDVKM. V gave up 7 bases and J gave up 7 bases; unmatched junction bases: 4. The CDR3 totals 13 residues. This CDR3 reads CASNLSGRNEQFF. The DNA for the CDR3 is TGTGCCAGCAATCTTAGCGGGAGGAATGAGCAGTTCTTC.

J is TRBJ1-1 and V is TRBV5-1, with D hard to call. The CDR3 loop spans 13 amino acids. From germline, CDR1 is SGHRS and CDR2 YFSETQ. The V end was cut by 8 bases, the J end by 0 bases, with 11 bases between. CDR3 sequence (DNA): TGCGCCAGTTCGTCCTCTATGAACACTGAAGCTTTCTTT. This translates into CASSSSMNTEAFF.

The V call is TRBV15, the J call TRBJ2-7; D remains ambiguous. This CDR3 spans 17 amino acids. The V end was cut by 1 base, the J end by 2 bases, with 18 bases between. The V gene's germline CDR1 is LNHNV and CDR2 YYDKDF (reference sequence). For the CDR3, the DNA is TGTGCCACCAGCAGAGTTCTCCAGATCAAATCTCCCTACGAGCAGTACTTC. It codes for CATSRVLQIKSPYEQYF.

This clone was recorded once. This sample includes further DNA sequences coding for the same CDR3. V usage is TRBV3-1 (or the pseudogene TRBV3-2) and J usage is TRBJ2-5; D ambiguous. Germline assignment: CDR1 LGHDT and CDR2 YNNKEL (reference sequence). Trimming cost V 4 bases and J 5 bases, with 5 bases left between them. The CDR3 loop spans 11 amino acids. The DNA for the CDR3 is TGTGCCAGCAGCCCCGGCGAGACCCAGTACTTC. Its translation: CASSPGETQYF.

CDR3 nucleotides: TGCGCCAGCAGCTTCGGGAGCTCCGGGGAGCTGTTTTTT. As protein: CASSFGSSGELFF. The genes are TRBV5-1 and TRBJ2-2; TRBD2 might be the D (6 bases). The V gene's germline CDR1 is SGHRS and CDR2 YFSETQ. This CDR3 has 13 residues. Trimming left V 2 bases short and J 6 bases short, with 8 bases between.

V is TRBV20-1 and J is TRBJ2-5; a weak D match, TRBD2 (7 bases). Germline CDR1 is DFQATT and CDR2 is SNEGSKA (reference sequence). The CDR3 is 14 residues long. The ends were cut back, 3 bases at V and 2 bases at J, with 13 bases in the middle. DNA for the CDR3: TGCAGTGCTAGTAAGGGGGGGGAACAAGAGACCCAGTACTTC. It specifies CSASKGGEQETQYF.

The rearrangement links TRBV19 to TRBJ1-4, with D possibly matching TRBD1 (6 bases). The length of the CDR3 is 14 residues. V lost 8 bases, J lost 7 bases, and 17 bases lay in between. The germline V gene has CDR1 LNHDA and CDR2 SQIVND (reference sequence). The CDR3 DNA sequence: TGTGCCAGTCGAGCACGGGGGGGCGGTGAAAAACTGTTTTTT. Translating it yields CASRARGGGEKLFF.

V is TRBV18 and J is TRBJ2-1; D is perhaps TRBD2 (5 bases). Trimming removed 2 bases from V and 2 bases from J, with 13 bases in between. CDR1 is KGHSH and CDR2 is LQKENI in the germline V gene. CDR3 size: 16 residues. The CDR3 DNA sequence: TGTGCCAGCTCACCATCTTCGAGGGCCCCCTACAATGAGCAGTTCTTC. Its translation: CASSPSSRAPYNEQFF.

The rearrangement joins TRBV12-1 to TRBJ2-5; the listed D gene, TRBD2, was not tested against the DNA. TRBV12-1 is a listed pseudogene. This CDR3 is 15 amino acids long. The CDR3 nucleotides read TGTGCCAGCAGCTTGGGACTAGCGGGAGTGAAGACCCAGTACTTC. It translates to CASSLGLAGVKTQYF.

The chain uses TRBV6-5 and TRBJ2-7; weak D call: TRBD2 (6 bases). V was trimmed by 6 bases and J by 2 bases, leaving 17 bases between them. CDR1 is MNHEY, CDR2 SVGAGI, per germline. CDR3 length: 15 residues. The CDR3 sequence is CASRPLGREAYEQYF. The DNA of the CDR3 is TGTGCCAGCAGACCCCTAGGGCGGGAAGCCTACGAGCAGTACTTC.

The chain recombines TRBV18 with TRBJ2-5; 7 bases are a match to TRBD1. The CDR3 has 15 residues. Trimming took 3 bases from V and 4 from J; bases not matched to a gene: 8. The germline V gene has CDR1 KGHSH and CDR2 LQKENI. In DNA form, the CDR3 reads TGTGCCAGCTCACCCTCCGGGACAGATCGAGAGACCCAGTACTTC. This codes for CASSPSGTDRETQYF.

The J gene is TRBJ2-5, the V gene TRBV3-1 (or the pseudogene TRBV3-2), with 7 bases fitting TRBD2. From germline, CDR1 is LGHDT and CDR2 YNNKEL (reference sequence). The length of the CDR3 is 14 residues. The V and J ends lost 1 base and 2 bases, in that order; junction bases with no gene match: 1. The CDR3 here is CASSQAGGQETQYF. The CDR3 DNA reads as TGTGCCAGCAGCCAAGCCGGGGGGCAAGAGACCCAGTACTTC.

The V gene is TRBV28, the J gene TRBJ1-1; D is possibly TRBD1 (6 bases). CDR3 size: 16 residues. Trimming removed 3 bases at V and 3 bases at J, with 17 bases between. From germline, CDR1 is MDHEN and CDR2 SYDVKM. The CDR3 here is CASSLSPSGTHTEAFF. In DNA, the CDR3 is TGTGCCAGCAGTTTGTCGCCTTCCGGGACACACACTGAAGCTTTCTTT.

DNA of the CDR3: TGTGCCTCCGTAACTAGCGGGAGGACAGATACGCAGTATTTT. Its translation: CASVTSGRTDTQYF. This rearrangement joins TRBV28 to TRBJ2-3; TRBD2 matches 12 bases. Germline V gene data show CDR1 as MDHEN and CDR2 as SYDVKM. V lost 11 bases to trimming and J lost 3 bases; unmatched junction nucleotides: 6. The CDR3 length is 14 residues.

A single count supports this clone. The chain combines TRBV10-3 with TRBJ2-2; D is undetermined. V was trimmed by 7 bases and J by 1 base, leaving 7 bases between them. There are 13 residues in the CDR3. The germline gives CDR1 ENHRY, CDR2 SYGVKD. The CDR3 region is CAIIHKNTGELFF. The CDR3 nucleotides read TGTGCCATCATACACAAGAACACCGGGGAGCTGTTTTTT.

In this sample, this clone turned up once. CDR3 sequence: CASSSRTEEQFF. The CDR3 region has the DNA TGTGCCAGCAGTTCCCGGACGGAAGAGCAGTTCTTC. The chain employs TRBV6-2 or TRBV6-3 and TRBJ2-1; D gene unclear. The CDR3 has 12 amino acids. CDR1 and CDR2 (germline): MNHEY, SVGEGT. The V end was cut by 4 bases, the J end by 10 bases, with 11 bases between.

The chain uses TRBV28 and TRBJ2-2; no clear D. Germline V gives CDR1 MDHEN, CDR2 SYDVKM. The CDR3 length is 14 residues. Trimming cost V 1 base and J 6 bases, with 9 bases left between them. The CDR3 protein is CASSLLDLAGELFF. The CDR3 region has the DNA TGTGCCAGCAGTTTATTAGATCTAGCCGGGGAGCTGTTTTTT.

The rearrangement joins TRBV11-2 to TRBJ1-6, with D hard to call. CDR1 is SGHAT and CDR2 is FQNNGV in the germline V gene. The germline V and J ends were trimmed by 3 bases and 9 bases, with 12 bases remaining between them. CDR3 length: 14 residues. The CDR3 reads CASSFFAVRSPLHF. In DNA form, the CDR3 reads TGTGCCAGCAGCTTTTTTGCAGTCCGTTCACCCCTCCACTTT.